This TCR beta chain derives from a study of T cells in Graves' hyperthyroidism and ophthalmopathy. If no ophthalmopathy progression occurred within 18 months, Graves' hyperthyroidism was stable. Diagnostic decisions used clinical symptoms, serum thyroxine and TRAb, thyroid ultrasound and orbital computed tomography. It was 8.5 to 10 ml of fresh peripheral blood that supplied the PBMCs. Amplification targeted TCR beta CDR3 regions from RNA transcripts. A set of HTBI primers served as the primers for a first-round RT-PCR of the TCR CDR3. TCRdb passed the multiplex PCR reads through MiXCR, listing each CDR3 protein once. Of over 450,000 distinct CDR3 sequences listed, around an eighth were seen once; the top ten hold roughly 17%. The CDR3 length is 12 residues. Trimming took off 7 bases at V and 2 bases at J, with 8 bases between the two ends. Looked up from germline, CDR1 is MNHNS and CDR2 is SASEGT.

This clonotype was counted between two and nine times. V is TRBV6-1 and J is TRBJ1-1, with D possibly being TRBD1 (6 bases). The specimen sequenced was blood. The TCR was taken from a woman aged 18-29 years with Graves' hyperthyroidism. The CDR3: CASKQGNTEAFF. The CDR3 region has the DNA TGTGCCAGCAAACAGGGTAACACTGAAGCTTTCTTT.